This T cell receptor beta chain was profiled in a study of CD8 T cells in ankylosing spondylitis. General study results and limits: Disease-linked clones reportedly concentrated significantly in matched ankylosing spondylitis synovial fluid. A motif of 7 to 9 highly homologous TCR beta variants was seen as apparently characteristic of ankylosing spondylitis blood.

This clonotype appeared many times. Antigen specificity is unknown. TCRdb ran MiXCR on the 5' RACE reads and lists one entry per CDR3 protein. This sample has some 150,000 distinct CDR3 sequences, with 10% to 12% found just once. The CDR3 has 12 residues. The V gene lost 11 bases and the J gene lost 6 bases, with 17 bases spanning the gap. CDR1 MDHEN and CDR2 SYDVKM come from the germline V gene. This clonotype was obtained from a female donor with ankylosing spondylitis or in good health (not recorded which). The chain recombines TRBV28 with TRBJ2-7; TRBD2 might be the D (6 bases). The sequencing input was blood, either unsorted or a sorted T cell fraction (not recorded which). The CDR3 DNA follows: TGTGCCTCCGGAGGGGAGTTAGGCGAGCAGTACTTC. It translates to CASGGELGEQYF.